This T cell receptor (beta chain) is from a study of molecular identifiers for immune sequencing clone quantification. Study at large: Four portions were sequenced after RNA from around 20,000 or 100,000 naive CD8 cells was split five ways in replicates. Study results and caveats: Spiked Jurkat TCR RNA equivalent to one cell was reportedly detectable in roughly 1 million naive cells. Sizes of highly expanded clones could be underestimated through identical TCRs sharing a barcode.

Of note for this clonotype: Its antigen is unidentified.

The authors gated naive CD8 T cells as CD8+CD4-CCR7+CD45RA+ for sorting. TCRdb re-derived calls from the PCR reads in MiXCR, one entry per CDR3 protein. The sample records more than 550,000 distinct CDR3 sequences, less than 30% being singletons. The receptor's source is a human donor in good health. Some libraries in this study had Jurkat cell RNA spiked in. Sequenced: naive CD8+ T cells from blood, with Jurkat cell RNA spiked in. Subset in this sample: FACS-sorted CD8+CD4-CCR7+CD45RA+ naive T cells.

The CDR3 DNA reads as TGCAGTGCTAGTAACTTTTTTGGACAGGGGCTTGATACGCAGTATTTT. Translating gives CSASNFFGQGLDTQYF. The V call is TRBV20-1, the J call TRBJ2-3, with TRBD1 matching 9 bases. Germline V gene lookup returns CDR1 DFQATT and CDR2 SNEGSKA (reference sequence). CDR3 size: 16 residues. V trimming: 3 bases; J trimming: 6 bases; junction bases outside the gene matches: 13.